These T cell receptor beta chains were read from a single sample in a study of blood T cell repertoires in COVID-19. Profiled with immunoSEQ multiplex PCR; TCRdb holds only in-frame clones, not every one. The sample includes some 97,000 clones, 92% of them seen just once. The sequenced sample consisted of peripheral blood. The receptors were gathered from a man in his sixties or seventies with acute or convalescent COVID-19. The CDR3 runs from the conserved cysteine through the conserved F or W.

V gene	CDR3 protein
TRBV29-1	CSVEDRSYGYTF
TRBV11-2	CASSFPGVAYEQYF
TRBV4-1	CASSLTLAGGPYEQYF
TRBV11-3	CASSSRRQNSPLHF
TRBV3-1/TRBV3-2	CASSPGLNTEAFF
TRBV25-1	CASSDPAGYDTGELFF
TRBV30	CAWSRTENTEAFF
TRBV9	CASSAGGSPLHF
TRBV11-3	CASSSPTGPSGELFF
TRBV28	CASSSAGPWAKNIQYF
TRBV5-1	CASSPISGGTDTGELFF
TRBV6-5	CASSSDSKETQYF
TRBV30	CAWSGRWSSGNTIYF
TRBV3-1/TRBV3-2	CATSGGGYEQYF
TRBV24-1	CATCPRGSQSNQPQHF
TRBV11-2	CASSSTGNTEAFF
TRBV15	CATSSPAAVNTEQFF
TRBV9	CASSPPGGSYNEQFF
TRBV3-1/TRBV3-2	CASSLGWGGGTEAFF
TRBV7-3	CASSLGPRLNEQFF
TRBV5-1	CASRPDPTDLNTEAFF
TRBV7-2	CASSNTGTVYGYTF
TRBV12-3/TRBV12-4	CASRRDGGEKLFF
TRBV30	CAWSVMAPYNSPLHF
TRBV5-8	CASRYYEAFF
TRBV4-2	CASSQATVPRDTQYF
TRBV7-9	CASSPVGGISGNTIYF
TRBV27	CASSRDRGPDTQYF
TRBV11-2	CASSLFGQGNTEAFF
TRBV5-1	CASSLGQGPNQPQHF
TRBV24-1	CATSDPPRNEQFF
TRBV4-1	CASSQGWGDPQETQYF
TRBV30	CAGTRGRETQYF
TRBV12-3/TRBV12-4	CASSLGGGLDAFF
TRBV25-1	CASSETFYSGNTIYF
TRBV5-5	CASSLMVTGVYGYTF
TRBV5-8	CASSPGTARGYGYTF
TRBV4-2	CASSQNLLAASYNEQFF
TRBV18	CASSLSGQPFSGANVLTF
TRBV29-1	CSVVSGRGQPQHF
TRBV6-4	CASSDGDRVDGYTF
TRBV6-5	CASSYTGQGASEAFF
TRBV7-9	CASSLDGTGMSGYTF
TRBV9	CASSVAGQFTGELFF
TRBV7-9	CASSRRQGIYEQYF
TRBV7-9	CASSRAGQGLKPQHF
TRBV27	CASSAGTGVEFF
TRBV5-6	CASSLGSGEQFF
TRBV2	CASNRDRGEKLFF
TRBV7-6	CASSLEVRGREYF
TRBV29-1	CSAGGPYATNEKLFF
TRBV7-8	CASVRTSGSNEQFF
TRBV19	CASSIQLAGYHQETQYF
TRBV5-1	CASSGGQGSYEQYF
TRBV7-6	CAGSLGGTYGGGEQYF
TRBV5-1	CASSPGGTENTEAFF
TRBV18	CASSPPRATEAFF
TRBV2	CASSQRGAGNTGELFF
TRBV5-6	CASSFGQGRYEQYF
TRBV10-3	CAISASPPGSSSYNEQFF